Following are 11 T cell receptor beta chains from one sample sequenced in a study of blood T cell repertoires in COVID-19. Using immunoSEQ multiplex PCR, the repertoire was profiled, and TCRdb retains in-frame clones only, with some absent. The sample shows 150,000 or so clones, almost 85% of them seen only once. What was sequenced was peripheral blood. These receptors were collected from a man younger than 35 with active or convalescent COVID-19.

This clone was counted a single time. V gene TRBV6-5 combines with J gene TRBJ1-5, with D hard to call. The CDR3 contains 15 residues. V shed 2 bases and J shed 1 base, with 9 bases lying between them. Germline V gives CDR1 MNHEY, CDR2 SVGAGI. The CDR3 DNA reads as TGTGCCAGCAGTTACGAGGGCTTCAGCAATCAGCCCCAGCATTTT. Residues: CASSYEGFSNQPQHF.

This rearrangement joins TRBV5-1 to TRBJ1-1, with a possible D match to TRBD1 (5 bases). Germline V gene lookup returns CDR1 SGHRS and CDR2 YFSETQ. V was clipped by 0 bases and J by 1 base, with 13 bases between them. CDR3 length: 16 amino acids. CDR3 sequence: CASSLGDFVSNTEAFF. The DNA of the CDR3 is TGCGCCAGCAGCTTGGGGGACTTTGTTTCGAACACTGAAGCTTTCTTT.

V and J are TRBV23-1 and TRBJ2-3, with TRBD1 matching over 9 bases. TRBV23-1 carries the ORF label, with uncertain function. Losses at the gene ends were 2 bases for V and 4 bases for J; bases not matched to a gene: 13. The CDR3 loop spans 18 amino acids. CDR3 sequence: CASSQPKQGAWEADTQYF. As DNA, the CDR3 is TGCGCCAGCAGTCAACCTAAACAGGGGGCATGGGAAGCAGATACGCAGTATTTT.

V and J are TRBV28 and TRBJ2-7; the match to TRBD1 covers 8 bases. The CDR3 contains 14 residues. Germline CDR1 is MDHEN and CDR2 is SYDVKM. With 3 bases clipped from V and 5 bases from J, the junction kept 6 bases outside the gene matches. This CDR3 reads CASSLTGDRNEQYF. CDR3 sequence (DNA): TGTGCCAGCAGTTTGACAGGGGACAGAAACGAGCAGTACTTC.

The chain is built from TRBV5-6 and TRBJ2-7; tentatively, D is TRBD1 (6 bases). Trimming removed 5 bases from V and 3 bases from J, with 15 bases in between. The length of the CDR3 is 14 residues. CDR1 and CDR2 from the germline V gene are SGHDT and YYEEEE. CDR3: CASRIIGGDYEQYF. The CDR3 DNA reads TGTGCCAGCAGAATAATAGGGGGAGACTACGAGCAGTACTTC.

This chain joins TRBV28 and TRBJ2-7; D is perhaps TRBD2 (5 bases). Per the germline V gene, CDR1 is MDHEN and CDR2 is SYDVKM. V was trimmed by 5 bases and J by 3 bases, leaving 8 bases between them. This CDR3 region has 12 residues. The chain's CDR3 is CASSLAYYEQYF. CDR3 DNA: TGTGCCAGCAGTCTAGCCTACTACGAGCAGTACTTC.

This sequence joins TRBV19 and TRBJ1-5, with 7 nucleotides matching TRBD1. Germline-derived CDR1 and CDR2 are LNHDA and SQIVND (reference sequence). The ends lost 4 bases at V and 0 bases at J; junction bases unmatched: 6. There are 16 residues in the CDR3. The CDR3 region has the DNA TGTGCCAGTAGTACCGACAGGGTCTATAGCAATCAGCCCCAGCATTTT. Translation gives CASSTDRVYSNQPQHF.

CDR3 sequence reads: CASSVTGGRNSPLHF. In DNA, the CDR3 is TGTGCCAGTAGTGTGACAGGGGGAAGGAACTCACCCCTCCACTTT. This chain joins TRBV19 and TRBJ1-6; 9 nucleotides line up with TRBD1. Germline-derived CDR1 and CDR2 are LNHDA and SQIVND (reference sequence). V dropped 5 bases and J dropped 10; count of bases not matched to a gene: 9. This CDR3 is 15 amino acids long.

This clone was found a few times. The chain employs TRBV5-1 and TRBJ2-5, with 7 bases aligning to TRBD1. CDR1 and CDR2 from the germline V gene are SGHRS and YFSETQ. This CDR3 spans 15 amino acids. V dropped 4 bases and J dropped 4; count of bases not matched to a gene: 10. The CDR3 sequence is CASSTGTATRETQYF. CDR3 nucleotides: TGCGCCAGCAGCACCGGGACAGCCACTAGAGAGACCCAGTACTTC.

The CDR3: CAVSGVSSGNTIYF. The DNA of the CDR3 is TGTGCCGTATCAGGCGTCTCCTCTGGAAACACCATATATTTT. The V gene is TRBV30, the J gene TRBJ1-3; D not certain. Germline CDR1 reads GTSNPN; CDR2 reads SVGIG (reference sequence). V lost 8 bases to trimming and J lost 0 bases, with 14 bases between them. This CDR3 has 14 residues. The full variable domain, rest sourced from reference TRBV30 and TRBJ1-3, is SQTIHQWPATLVQPVGSPLSLECTVEGTSNPNLYWYRQAAGRGLQLLFYSVGIGQISSEVPQNLSASRPQDRQFILSSKKLLLSDSGFYLCAVSGVSSGNTIYFGEGSWLTVV.

This chain connects TRBV3-1 (or the pseudogene TRBV3-2) to TRBJ2-5; 8 nucleotides line up with TRBD2. V dropped 1 base and J dropped 6; count of bases not matched to a gene: 13. Germline lookup yields CDR1 LGHDT and CDR2 YNNKEL (reference sequence). This CDR3 is 17 amino acids long. Here the CDR3 reads CASSQGVTRAGAKTQYF. CDR3 coding DNA: TGTGCCAGCAGCCAAGGAGTAACTCGAGCGGGAGCGAAGACCCAGTACTTC.